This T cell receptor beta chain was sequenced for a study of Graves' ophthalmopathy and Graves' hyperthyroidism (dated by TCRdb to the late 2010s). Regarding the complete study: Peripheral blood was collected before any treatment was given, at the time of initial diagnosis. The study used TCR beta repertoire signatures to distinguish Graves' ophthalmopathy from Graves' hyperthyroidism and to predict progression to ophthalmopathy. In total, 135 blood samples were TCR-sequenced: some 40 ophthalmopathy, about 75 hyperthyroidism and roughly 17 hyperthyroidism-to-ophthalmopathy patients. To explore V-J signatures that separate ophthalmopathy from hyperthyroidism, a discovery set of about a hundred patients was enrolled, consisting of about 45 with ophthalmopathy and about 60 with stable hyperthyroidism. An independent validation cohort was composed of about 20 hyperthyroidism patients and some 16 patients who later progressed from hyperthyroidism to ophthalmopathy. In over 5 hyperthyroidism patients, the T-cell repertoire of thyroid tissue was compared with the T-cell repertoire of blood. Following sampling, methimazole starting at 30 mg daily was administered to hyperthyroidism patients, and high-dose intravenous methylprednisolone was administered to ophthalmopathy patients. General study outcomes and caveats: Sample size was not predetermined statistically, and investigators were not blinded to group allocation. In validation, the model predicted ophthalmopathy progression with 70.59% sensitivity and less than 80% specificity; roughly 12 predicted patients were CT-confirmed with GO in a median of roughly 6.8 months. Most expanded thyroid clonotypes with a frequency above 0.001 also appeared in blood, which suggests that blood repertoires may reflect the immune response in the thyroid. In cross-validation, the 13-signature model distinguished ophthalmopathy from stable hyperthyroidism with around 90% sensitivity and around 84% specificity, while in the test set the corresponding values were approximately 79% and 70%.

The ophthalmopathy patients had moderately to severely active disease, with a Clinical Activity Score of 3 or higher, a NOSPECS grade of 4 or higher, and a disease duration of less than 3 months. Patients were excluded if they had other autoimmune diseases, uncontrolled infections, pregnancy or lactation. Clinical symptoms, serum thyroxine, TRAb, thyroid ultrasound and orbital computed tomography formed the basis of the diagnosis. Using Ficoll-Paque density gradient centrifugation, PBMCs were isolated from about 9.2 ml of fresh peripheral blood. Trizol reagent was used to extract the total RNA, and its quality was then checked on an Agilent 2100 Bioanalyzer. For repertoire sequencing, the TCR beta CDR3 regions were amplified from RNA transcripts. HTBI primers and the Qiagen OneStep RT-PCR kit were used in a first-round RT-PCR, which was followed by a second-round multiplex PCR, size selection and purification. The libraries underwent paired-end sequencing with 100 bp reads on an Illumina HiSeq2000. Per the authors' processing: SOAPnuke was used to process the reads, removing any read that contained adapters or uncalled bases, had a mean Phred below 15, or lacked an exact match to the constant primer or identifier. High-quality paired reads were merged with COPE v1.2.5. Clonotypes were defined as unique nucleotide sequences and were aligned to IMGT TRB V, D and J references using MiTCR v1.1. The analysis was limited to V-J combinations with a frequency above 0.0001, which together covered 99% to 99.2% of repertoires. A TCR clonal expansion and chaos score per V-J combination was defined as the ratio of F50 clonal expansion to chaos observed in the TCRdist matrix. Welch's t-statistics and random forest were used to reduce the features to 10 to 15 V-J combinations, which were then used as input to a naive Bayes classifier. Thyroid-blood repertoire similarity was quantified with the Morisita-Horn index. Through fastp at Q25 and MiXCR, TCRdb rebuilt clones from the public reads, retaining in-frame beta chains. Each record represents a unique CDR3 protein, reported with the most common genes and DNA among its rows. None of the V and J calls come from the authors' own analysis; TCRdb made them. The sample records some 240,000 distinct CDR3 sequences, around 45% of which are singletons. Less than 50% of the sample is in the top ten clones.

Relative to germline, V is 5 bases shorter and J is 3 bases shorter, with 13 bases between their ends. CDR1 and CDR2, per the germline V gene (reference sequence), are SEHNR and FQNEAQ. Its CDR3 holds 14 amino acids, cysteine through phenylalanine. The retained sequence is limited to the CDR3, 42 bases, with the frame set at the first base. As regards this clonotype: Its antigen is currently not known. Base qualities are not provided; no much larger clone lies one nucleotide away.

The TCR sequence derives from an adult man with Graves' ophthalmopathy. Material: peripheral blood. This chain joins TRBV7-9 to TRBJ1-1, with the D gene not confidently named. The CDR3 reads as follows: CASSARSVDTEAFF. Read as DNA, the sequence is TGTGCCAGCAGCGCCCGGTCGGTAGACACTGAAGCTTTCTTT.